The entry below describes one T cell receptor (beta chain). The sample comes from a study of blood T cell repertoires in COVID-19. Study details: Spain, Italy and the United States supplied samples that represented acute and convalescent COVID-19. Nucleic acid was either cDNA or gDNA, and it came from T cells, B-cell-depleted T cells, or PBMCs.

Trimming stripped 3 bases from V and 4 bases from J, with 15 bases between. Germline lookup yields CDR1 SGHVS and CDR2 FQNEAQ. This CDR3 is built from 15 residues. The authors' processing: Amplification of reference gene primers provided the estimated nucleated cell counts. Repertoires were generated with immunoSEQ multiplex PCR, while TCRdb's copy carries only in-frame clones and drops some. V, J and clone size are taken as reported in that table, and D and trimming were inferred from the DNA itself. The sample lists about 190,000 clones; approximately 88% were seen once. The chain couples TRBV7-8 to TRBJ1-1; D perhaps matches TRBD1 (6 bases). The sequenced material came from peripheral blood. The source of this sequence is a man aged 40-49 years with acute or convalescent COVID-19. CDR3 region: CASSLSGTRGTEAFF. The CDR3 DNA follows: TGTGCCAGCAGCTTGAGTGGGACAAGAGGCACTGAAGCTTTCTTT. Supplemented by reference TRBV7-8 and TRBJ1-1, the full variable domain reads GAGVSQSPRYKVAKRGQDVALRCDPISGHVSLFWYQQALGQGPEFLTYFQNEAQLDKSGLPSDRFFAERPEGSVSTLKIQRTQQEDSAVYLCASSLSGTRGTEAFFGQGTRLTVV.